A selection of T cell receptor beta chains follows, all from one sample in a study of T-cell reconstitution after alpha-beta-depleted transplantation in children. MiXCR, applied by TCRdb to the PCR reads, yields one record per CDR3 protein. The top ten hold roughly 13% of the sample, which has 600,000 or so distinct CDR3 sequences, under 25% seen once. The source material was PBMCs, mostly from graft donor cells, sampled 360 days after TCRalphabeta/CD19-depleted stem cell transplant. The receptor set was obtained from a boy less than two years old who had a stem cell transplant for acute myeloid leukemia, so the T cells may come from the graft donor. CDR3s include the opening cysteine and the closing phenylalanine or tryptophan. A row's size may be missing; if present it is once, few, many or a size class.

v_call clone_size cdr3_aa
TRBV20-1 NA CSAGRQGVGNQPQHF
TRBV20-1 NA CSLDRRSTDTQYF
TRBV7-2 many CASSLVLSTQGEGEF
TRBV6-5 many CASSYSLAGQRYTNYGYTF
TRBV28 NA CASSPLEGGGNQPQHF
TRBV29-1 many CSVELSPLGTDTQYF
TRBV27 few CASSSRVGGRVAFF
TRBV5-1 many CASSLGVASTDTQYF
TRBV24-1 NA CATSGVASSTEQFF
TRBV15 few CATSRDRGTGPYNEQFF
TRBV12-3/TRBV12-4 many CASTNLAGVLQETQYF
TRBV27 few CASSLFRGGGEQFF
TRBV10-3 NA CAISESVQVYEQYF
TRBV20-1 few CSAPTGGAGNTEAFF
TRBV12-5 NA CATTQTGTEAFF
TRBV12-3/TRBV12-4 many CASSHGTPGELFF
TRBV4-1 NA CASSQDAALGGWGNTEAFF
TRBV7-9 NA CASSFGLDNQPQHF
TRBV12-3/TRBV12-4 many CASRTGNTGELFF
TRBV18 NA CASSNLPGDTEAFF
TRBV24-1 many CATRDRVETQYF
TRBV9 NA CASTSLAGGREQFF
TRBV20-1 many CSAIKPFQETQYF
TRBV5-1 NA CASSLVPQANTEAFF
TRBV10-3 many CAISSDSLSTDTQYF
TRBV12-3/TRBV12-4 many CASSPTSSGGSRLHTQYF
TRBV24-1 few CATSELSGGAFGSTDTQYF
TRBV6-5 many CASSYVRGLNTEAFF
TRBV29-1 many CSVEDAGYEQYF
TRBV15 NA CATSRDSGNYFYNEQFF
TRBV29-1 many CSVVKQGAGTEAFF
TRBV11-2 NA CASSLAWDGGTQYF
TRBV20-1 few CSVQHSNQPQHF
TRBV11-2 many CASDPSGGANEQFF